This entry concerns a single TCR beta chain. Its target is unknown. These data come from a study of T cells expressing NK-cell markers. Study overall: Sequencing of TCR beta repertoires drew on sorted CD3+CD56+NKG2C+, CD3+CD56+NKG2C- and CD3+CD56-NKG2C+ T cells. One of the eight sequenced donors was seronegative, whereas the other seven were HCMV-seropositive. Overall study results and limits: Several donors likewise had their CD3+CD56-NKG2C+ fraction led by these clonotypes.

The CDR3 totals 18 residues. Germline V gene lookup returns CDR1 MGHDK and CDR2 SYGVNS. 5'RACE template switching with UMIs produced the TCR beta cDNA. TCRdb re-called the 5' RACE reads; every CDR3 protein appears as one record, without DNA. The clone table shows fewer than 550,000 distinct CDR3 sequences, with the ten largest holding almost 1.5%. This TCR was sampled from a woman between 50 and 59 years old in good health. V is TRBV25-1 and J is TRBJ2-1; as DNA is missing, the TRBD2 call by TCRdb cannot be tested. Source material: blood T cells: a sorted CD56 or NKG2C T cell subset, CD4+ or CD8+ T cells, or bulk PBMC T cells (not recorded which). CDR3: CASSGMEGTSGREDEQFF.